These 9 T cell receptor beta chains originate from one sample sequenced in a study of shared clonotypes between healthy human individuals (dated by TCRdb to about 2020). Library method: the immunoSEQ multiplex PCR assay. TCRdb's version of the immuneACCESS table is confined to in-frame rearrangements and falls short of the full clone set. An unresolved V gene accounts for under half of the shortfall where checked; the remainder is of unknown origin. Counted in this sample were 2 million to 2.5 million clones; about 94% of them appeared once. The ten most abundant clones make up approximately 0.13% of the sample. Sample: naive CD4+ T cells sorted from blood. This specimen's cell subset or site label, per the study, means: CD45RA+ positively selected. These receptors were obtained from a man aged 18 to 30 in good health.

V and J are TRBV18 and TRBJ2-3; possible D gene TRBD2, 6 bases. V gave up 4 bases and J gave up 0 bases, with 17 bases separating them. The CDR3 has 17 residues. CDR1 and CDR2 from the germline V gene are KGHSH and LQKENI. Here the CDR3 reads CASSQIGDFASTDTQYF. The CDR3 bases are TGTGCCAGCTCACAAATAGGGGACTTCGCTAGCACAGATACGCAGTATTTT.

The J gene is TRBJ1-5, the V gene TRBV10-3; D possibly corresponds to TRBD1 (5 bases). Germline values: CDR1 ENHRY, CDR2 SYGVKD. Between the trimmed V and J ends, which lost 6 bases and 0 bases, there was a span of 9 bases. The CDR3 has 14 amino acids. CDR3 region: CAISQTDSNQPQHF. CDR3 sequence (DNA): TGTGCCATCAGCCAGACAGATAGCAATCAGCCCCAGCATTTT.

As for this clone: At the DNA level, this CDR3 is encoded by other sequences in the same sample as well. This rearrangement joins TRBV7-9 to TRBJ1-1; D remains ambiguous. The CDR3 has 12 residues. With 5 bases removed from V and 1 base from J, the gap between germline ends came to 5 bases. Looked up from germline, CDR1 is SEHNR and CDR2 is FQNEAQ (reference sequence). CDR3 region: CASSRPNTEAFF. In DNA form, the CDR3 reads TGTGCCAGCAGCCGGCCGAACACTGAAGCTTTCTTT.

For the CDR3, the DNA is TGTGCCACCAGCAGAGACTCACCCAGTGAGCAGTTCTTC. It is translated as CATSRDSPSEQFF. The chain links TRBV15 to TRBJ2-1; D uncertain. The CDR3 is 13 residues long. Germline CDR1 is LNHNV and CDR2 is YYDKDF (reference sequence). Trimming left V 0 bases short and J 9 bases short, with 9 bases between.

A single count supports this clone. The chain recombines TRBV28 with TRBJ2-7, with D possibly called TRBD1 or TRBD2 (5 bases each). The CDR3 totals 15 residues. Trimming pared 4 bases from V and 5 bases from J, leaving 18 bases between. The germline V gene has CDR1 MDHEN and CDR2 SYDVKM. CDR3 sequence (DNA): TGTGCCAGCAGTTCCCAACCTTTGGGGGTTCACGAGCAGTACTTC. Translated, it gives CASSSQPLGVHEQYF. Filled out from reference TRBV28 and TRBJ2-7, the complete variable domain reads DVKVTQSSRYLVKRTGEKVFLECVQDMDHENMFWYRQDPGLGLRLIYFSYDVKMKEKGDIPEGYSVSREKKERFSLILESASTNQTSMYLCASSSQPLGVHEQYFGPGTRLTVT.

The J gene is TRBJ2-5, the V gene TRBV6-6; TRBD1 agrees at 8 bases. The CDR3 is made up of 15 amino acids. With 0 bases clipped from V and 4 bases from J, the junction kept 4 bases outside the gene matches. Germline V gene data show CDR1 as MNHNY and CDR2 as SVGAGI (reference sequence). CDR3 sequence (DNA): TGTGCCAGCAGTTACTCAGGGACAGGCTCAGAGACCCAGTACTTC. It translates to CASSYSGTGSETQYF.

The chain carries TRBV4-3 and TRBJ2-1; D assignment may be TRBD1 or TRBD2 (5 bases each). Deletions cut 4 bases from V and 6 bases from J, with 16 bases between. The CDR3 sequence is 15 residues long. CDR1 and CDR2 from the germline V gene are LGHNA and YSLEER. CDR3 in DNA: TGCGCCAGCAGCCCCGGGGAGAGGGGCTTCAATGAGCAGTTCTTC. This encodes CASSPGERGFNEQFF.

The gene calls are TRBV29-1 and TRBJ2-4; 7 bases are a match to TRBD1. Germline CDR1 reads SQVTM; CDR2 reads ANQGSEA. The CDR3 consists of 14 residues. Losses at the gene ends were 7 bases for V and 0 bases for J; bases not matched to a gene: 6. CDR3 nucleotides: TGCAGCGCGGGGACAGTGTTAGCCAAAAACATTCAGTACTTC. Protein sequence: CSAGTVLAKNIQYF.

The rearrangement links TRBV13 to TRBJ2-5; 8 bases agree with TRBD2. Germline-derived CDR1 and CDR2 are PRHDT and FYEKMQ (reference sequence). The V segment lost 6 bases and the J segment 4 bases; nucleotides outside the gene matches: 7. The CDR3 sequence is 14 residues long. The CDR3 nucleotides read TGTGCCAGCAGTTTCGGGACTAGAAGAGAGACCCAGTACTTC. This sequence encodes CASSFGTRRETQYF. Complete variable domain (other parts from reference TRBV13 and TRBJ2-5): AAGVIQSPRHLIKEKRETATLKCYPIPRHDTVYWYQQGPGQDPQFLISFYEKMQSDKGSIPDRFSAQQFSDYHSELNMSSLELGDSALYFCASSFGTRRETQYFGPGTRLLVL.